This paragraph reports one T cell receptor beta chain. Its antigen is still unknown. Nothing much larger sits one base from this clone, and base qualities are not available. The data belong to a study of blood T cell repertoires in COVID-19 (TCRdb year 2020). A note on the overall study: Collaborator samples came from the United States, Italy and Spain and covered acute and convalescent phases of COVID-19. The prospective study material was composed of cDNA or gDNA derived from T cells, B-cell-depleted T cells, or PBMCs. Subjects who had been exposed to COVID-19, were actively infected with it, or had recovered from it provided the deeply sampled blood TCRbeta repertoires that made up the dataset. A freely available public database, intended as a resource for researchers studying the immune response to SARS-CoV-2, is where the repertoires were released. Samples were obtained from the ongoing ImmuneRACE study (first 160 participants) and from 1,000 to 1,500 subjects provided by 6 global collaborators. A de-identified subject ID, COVID-19 status, age in years and sex were almost always included in the sample metadata. Where available, HLA class I and class II types were taken from metadata supplied by the sample provider and were not determined by assay-based typing. What the research found in general, with its limitations: Clinical and demographic metadata were provided uncurated, with the amount varying by source and participant.

According to the germline V gene, CDR1 reads MDHEN and CDR2 reads SYDVKM. V is cut back by 3 bases and J by 2 bases, with 4 bases in the junction unmatched. Inclusive of the bounding cysteine and phenylalanine, the CDR3 is 15 residues long. The kept DNA is CDR3 alone, 45 bases in frame from the first base. Each collaborating institution followed its own protocols to collect whole blood in K2EDTA tubes. For TCRbeta analysis, collaborators shipped samples as frozen whole blood, isolated PBMCs, or DNA extracted from either of those sample types. The immunoSEQ Assay, a bias-controlled multiplex PCR, was used to amplify TCRbeta CDR3 regions from genomic DNA. In the original analysis: Within the assay, amplification of reference gene primers was used to estimate how many nucleated cells each sample contained. Sequence reads were collapsed and filtered to measure the absolute abundance of every unique TCRbeta CDR3 rearrangement. For each sample, productive Simpson clonality was calculated as the square root of Simpson's diversity index across productive rearrangements. TCRdb mirrors the immuneACCESS table, restricted to in-frame sequences. Some clones are absent from its copies; in checked studies, under half trace to an unresolved V gene, and the reason for the others is unknown. Clonal size and the V and J genes are those of that table, whereas D and trimming came from the DNA. Counted in this sample were about 140,000 clones; around 90% of them appeared once. Together, the top ten hold less than 2% of the sample.

The sequenced sample was peripheral blood. The sequence joins TRBV28 to TRBJ1-2; a stretch of 9 junction bases matches TRBD1. This TCR was sampled from a woman aged 55-70 years with acute or convalescent COVID-19. CDR3 loop: CASSFQQGANYGYTF. The DNA sequence follows: TGTGCCAGCAGTTTTCAACAGGGGGCAAACTATGGCTACACCTTC.